One sample yielded the 3 T cell receptor beta chains listed below, sequenced in a study of neoadjuvant anti-PD-1 for oral cavity cancer. Libraries were prepared by immunoSEQ multiplex PCR; TCRdb keeps only in-frame clonotypes and omits some of them. The table shows about 79,000 clones, with approximately 82% occurring only once. The sequenced sample was PBMCs, obtained before nivolumab (anti-PD-1) treatment. The receptors stem from a person between 40 and 85 years old with oral cavity squamous cell carcinoma.

The rearrangement joins TRBV14 to TRBJ2-1; D is unclear. Germline V CDR1 and CDR2: SGHDN, FVKESK. Trimming cost V 4 bases and J 1 base, with 8 bases left between them. This CDR3 has 14 residues. CDR3 nucleotide sequence: TGTGCCAGCAGCCCGGCCTCATCCTACAATGAGCAGTTCTTC. This codes for CASSPASSYNEQFF.

The chain employs TRBV10-1 and TRBJ2-7; perhaps D is TRBD1 or TRBD2 (5 bases each). V was shortened by 8 bases and J by 9 bases, with 17 bases between the two germline ends. The CDR3 sequence is 12 residues long. Germline V gives CDR1 WNHNN, CDR2 SYGVQD (reference sequence). In DNA, the CDR3 is TGCGCCAGCGTCGGGGCCCGGGGTGGGCAGTACTTC. Protein sequence: CASVGARGGQYF.

Here the CDR3 reads CASSDQATGANVLTF. The CDR3 DNA sequence: TGTGCCAGCAGTGACCAGGCGACTGGGGCCAACGTCCTGACTTTC. This sequence joins TRBV6-4 and TRBJ2-6; D is unresolved. Germline CDR1 reads MRHNA; CDR2 reads SNTAGT. CDR3 size: 15 residues. Trimming pared 2 bases from V and 2 bases from J, leaving 7 bases between.